These 22 T cell receptor beta chains were sequenced from one sample in a study of blood T cell repertoires in COVID-19. Assay used: immunoSEQ multiplex PCR; TCRdb lists only in-frame clones, some missing. The repertoire holds about 140,000 clones, with under 90% as singletons. Sequencing input: peripheral blood. The receptors stem from a human donor in a cohort sampled during active COVID-19.

The chain recombines TRBV27 with TRBJ1-2, with D unclear. This CDR3 has 16 residues. In germline, CDR1 is MNHEY, CDR2 SMNVEV (reference sequence). The germline V and J ends were trimmed by 1 base and 2 bases, with 14 bases remaining between them. The CDR3 loop reads CASSLLGGPLNYGYTF. The CDR3 DNA is TGTGCCAGCAGTTTATTAGGTGGGCCTCTCAACTATGGCTACACCTTC.

The rearrangement links TRBV6-1 to TRBJ2-7; 10 bases line up with TRBD1. J gave up 3 bases and V 0 bases, and 2 bases lay outside the gene matches. The CDR3 consists of 15 residues. CDR1 and CDR2 (germline): MNHNS, SASEGT. As DNA, the CDR3 is TGTGCCAGCAGTGAAGCGGGACAGGGGAGCTACGAGCAGTACTTC. The encoded protein is CASSEAGQGSYEQYF.

The rearrangement joins TRBV10-1 to TRBJ2-7; 7 bases fit TRBD1. The CDR3 extends over 13 amino acids. Germline V gene lookup returns CDR1 WNHNN and CDR2 SYGVQD (reference sequence). J lost 2 bases, V lost 10 bases, and 8 bases had no gene match. CDR3 DNA: TGCGCCACCCTGAAGGGGGCGACCTACGAGCAGTACTTC. Encoded protein: CATLKGATYEQYF.

J is TRBJ2-3 and V is TRBV5-6; TRBD2 matches 12 bases. This CDR3 is 16 amino acids long. V trimming: 1 base; J trimming: 5 bases; junction bases outside the gene matches: 5. In germline, CDR1 is SGHDT, CDR2 YYEEEE. CDR3 sequence reads: CASSLRLAGALDTQYF. The CDR3 bases are TGTGCCAGCAGCTTGAGACTAGCGGGAGCTCTAGATACGCAGTATTTT.

This clone has a handful of counts. One end of the junction fails to match germline, which may point to a read error. This chain links TRBV5-1 with TRBJ2-5; possibly TRBD2 for D (5 bases). CDR1 and CDR2 (germline): SGHRS, YFSETQ. This CDR3 comprises 9 residues. The CDR3 DNA sequence: TGTATCGGGAATGGGACCCAGTACTTC. It encodes CIGNGTQYF. Full variable domain (remainder filled in from reference TRBV5-1 and TRBJ2-5): KAGVTQTPRYLIKTRGQQVTLSCSPISGHRSVSWYQQTPGQGLQFLFEYFSETQRNKGNFPGRFSGRQFSNSRSEMNVSTLELGDSALYLCIGNGTQYFGPGTRLLVL.

The chain combines TRBV5-1 with TRBJ2-7, with a weak D call TRBD1 (6 bases). Looked up from germline, CDR1 is SGHRS and CDR2 is YFSETQ. The CDR3 is 14 residues long. Trimming took off 5 bases at V and 2 bases at J, with 14 bases between the two ends. The CDR3 DNA is TGCGCCAGCAGTCCGTCAGGACAGACCTACGAGCAGTACTTC. Encoded protein: CASSPSGQTYEQYF.

The rearrangement uses TRBV9 and TRBJ2-5; D is possibly TRBD1 (6 bases). The germline V gene has CDR1 SGDLS and CDR2 YYNGEE. Trimming stripped 7 bases from V and 5 bases from J, with 18 bases between. The CDR3 is made up of 14 amino acids. CDR3 DNA: TGTGCCAGCCAGCAGGGGATCGGCTTGGAGACCCAGTACTTC. Its protein product is CASQQGIGLETQYF.

The rearrangement uses TRBV7-2 and TRBJ2-4; a possible D gene is TRBD1 (6 bases). The length of the CDR3 is 15 residues. The V end was cut by 0 bases, the J end by 4 bases, with 10 bases between. Germline values: CDR1 SGHTA, CDR2 FQGNSA. In DNA, the CDR3 is TGTGCCAGCAGCTTAGCGGGGGCCGGAAAAAACATTCAGTACTTC. This sequence encodes CASSLAGAGKNIQYF.

The rearrangement joins TRBV12-3 or TRBV12-4 to TRBJ1-2, with a tentative D call TRBD1 (6 bases). V was trimmed by 5 bases and J by 5 bases, leaving 12 bases between them. This CDR3 comprises 13 residues. The CDR3 sequence: CASSIQDSYGYTF. The CDR3 bases are TGTGCCAGCAGTATCCAGGACAGTTATGGCTACACCTTC.

The table lists this clone with a few counts. The chain has TRBV5-8 and TRBJ2-1, with 12 bases that match TRBD1. The CDR3 runs 16 residues. Per the germline V gene, CDR1 is SGHTS and CDR2 is YDEGEE. V was pared by 4 bases and J by 8 bases, with 10 bases of the junction left unmatched. The CDR3 region has the DNA TGTGCCAGCAGCAGGGGGACAGGGGGCGCCGCGGATGAGCAGTTCTTC. Its translation: CASSRGTGGAADEQFF.

The chain employs TRBV9 and TRBJ2-3, with D maybe TRBD2 (7 bases). The germline V gene encodes CDR1 SGDLS and CDR2 YYNGEE. The length of the CDR3 is 14 residues. V shed 1 base and J shed 9 bases, with 15 bases lying between them. The CDR3 nucleotides read TGTGCCAGCAGCGTACGGGGAGGGGGTGAGACGCAGTATTTT. The encoded protein is CASSVRGGGETQYF.

The chain links TRBV11-1 to TRBJ2-5; 7 nucleotides agree with TRBD2. The CDR3 extends over 15 amino acids. With V trimmed by 5 bases and J by 0 bases, 6 bases remained unmatched. The germline CDR1 and CDR2 sequences are SGHAT and FQDESV (reference sequence). The chain's CDR3 is CASSPHLADQETQYF. Here the CDR3 DNA reads TGTGCCAGCAGCCCACACCTAGCGGACCAAGAGACCCAGTACTTC. Based on the CDR3 plus reference TRBV11-1 and TRBJ2-5, the full variable domain is EAEVAQSPRYKITEKSQAVAFWCDPISGHATLYWYRQILGQGPELLVQFQDESVVDDSQLPKDRFSAERLKGVDSTLKIQPAELGDSAMYLCASSPHLADQETQYFGPGTRLLVL.

The V and J genes are TRBV7-3 and TRBJ2-2, with 7 bases matching TRBD1. The CDR3 spans 16 residues. Losses at the gene ends were 2 bases for V and 1 base for J; bases not matched to a gene: 4. Germline values: CDR1 SGHTA, CDR2 FQGTGA. The CDR3 region is CASSLAGTVNTGELFF. The CDR3 DNA follows: TGTGCCAGCAGCTTAGCTGGGACAGTGAACACCGGGGAGCTGTTTTTT.

V gene TRBV9 combines with J gene TRBJ1-2, with TRBD1 identical over 7 bases. The CDR3 contains 15 residues. Germline-derived CDR1 and CDR2 are SGDLS and YYNGEE. With 4 bases clipped from V and 1 base from J, the junction kept 7 bases outside the gene matches. The CDR3 here is CASSMTGTFNYGYTF. CDR3 DNA sequence: TGTGCCAGCAGCATGACAGGGACCTTTAACTATGGCTACACCTTC.

The V and J genes are TRBV18 and TRBJ2-1; 8 positions match TRBD2. V was pared by 5 bases and J by 0 bases, with 3 bases of the junction left unmatched. Germline CDR1 is KGHSH and CDR2 is LQKENI. The CDR3 runs to 15 residues. The CDR3 DNA sequence: TGTGCCAGCTCAACAAGCGGGAGCTCCTACAATGAGCAGTTCTTC. Protein: CASSTSGSSYNEQFF.

A remark on this clone: The junction shows a germline mismatch at one end, possibly a read error. The chain employs TRBV27 and TRBJ1-6; the D is unclear. The germline V gene encodes CDR1 MNHEY and CDR2 SMNVEV (reference sequence). CDR3 length: 15 residues. CDR3 loop: CASSPSGVDELLTAF. CDR3 DNA: TGTGCCAGCAGTCCCTCCGGGGTAGATGAGCTCCTGACTGCTTTT.

V and J are TRBV9 and TRBJ1-6; D perhaps matches TRBD1 (6 bases). The V and J ends lost 2 bases and 8 bases respectively, with 11 bases between them. The CDR3 has 14 amino acids. The V gene's germline CDR1 is SGDLS and CDR2 YYNGEE. CDR3 bases: TGTGCCAGCAGCGTGCGACAGGAGGATTCACCCCTCCACTTT. It specifies CASSVRQEDSPLHF.

V gene TRBV6-5 combines with J gene TRBJ1-2, with a weak D call TRBD1 (6 bases). Trimming removed 5 bases from V and 8 bases from J, with 21 bases in between. Per the germline V gene, CDR1 is MNHEY and CDR2 is SVGAGI. The CDR3 contains 15 residues. CDR3 nucleotides: TGTGCCAGCAGTAGAATAGGGGGGGGAGAGGGCGGCTACACCTTC. Translated, it gives CASSRIGGGEGGYTF.

This chain joins TRBV7-8 and TRBJ2-7, with unresolved D. Germline CDR1 and CDR2: SGHVS and FQNEAQ. Trimming took 1 base from V and 0 from J, leaving 7 bases between them. The CDR3 sequence is 14 residues long. The CDR3 region has the DNA TGTGCCAGCAGCTTAGTACAAACCTCCTACGAGCAGTACTTC. Amino acid sequence: CASSLVQTSYEQYF.

The chain has TRBV28 and TRBJ1-2; D gene ambiguous. CDR3 length: 14 residues. V was trimmed by 2 bases and J by 4 bases, leaving 11 bases between them. Germline loops: CDR1 MDHEN, CDR2 SYDVKM. The CDR3 here is CASSLGLAVYGYTF. The CDR3 region has the DNA TGTGCCAGCAGTTTAGGTTTGGCAGTCTATGGCTACACCTTC.

This chain links TRBV7-9 with TRBJ2-3, with 10 nucleotides matching TRBD1. The CDR3 extends over 15 amino acids. V lost 6 bases, J lost 4 bases, and 7 bases stayed unmatched. From germline, CDR1 is SEHNR and CDR2 FQNEAQ (reference sequence). The CDR3 region is CASSPGQGVADTQYF. The CDR3 DNA reads as TGTGCCAGCAGTCCCGGACAGGGGGTAGCAGATACGCAGTATTTT.

The gene calls are TRBV5-6 and TRBJ1-1; a possible D gene is TRBD1 (6 bases). Germline lookup yields CDR1 SGHDT and CDR2 YYEEEE. The V gene lost 4 bases and the J gene lost 7 bases, with 14 bases spanning the gap. This CDR3 is 13 amino acids long. The CDR3 coding sequence is TGTGCCAGCAGCAAAACAGGGTATTTTGAAGCTTTCTTT. Residues: CASSKTGYFEAFF. Full variable domain (rest looked up from reference TRBV5-6 and TRBJ1-1): DAGVTQSPTHLIKTRGQQVTLRCSPKSGHDTVSWYQQALGQGPQFIFQYYEEEERQRGNFPDRFSGHQFPNYSSELNVNALLLGDSALYLCASSKTGYFEAFFGQGTRLTVV.